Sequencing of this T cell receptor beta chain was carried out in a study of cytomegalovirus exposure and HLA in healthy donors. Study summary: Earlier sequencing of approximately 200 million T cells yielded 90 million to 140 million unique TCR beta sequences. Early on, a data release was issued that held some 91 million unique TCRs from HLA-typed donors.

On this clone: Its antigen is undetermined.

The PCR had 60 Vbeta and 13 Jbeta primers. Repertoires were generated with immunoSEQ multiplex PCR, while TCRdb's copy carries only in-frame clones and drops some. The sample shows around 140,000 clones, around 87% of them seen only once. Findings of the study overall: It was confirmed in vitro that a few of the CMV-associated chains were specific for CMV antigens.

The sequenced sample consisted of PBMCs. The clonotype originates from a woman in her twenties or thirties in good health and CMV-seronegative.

The CDR3 DNA reads TGTGCCAGCAGCCAACGGACAGATAAGTTGACCACAGATACGCAGTATTTT. Residues: CASSQRTDKLTTDTQYF. V and J are TRBV7-2 and TRBJ2-3; D is possibly TRBD1 (6 bases). Germline V gene lookup returns CDR1 SGHTA and CDR2 FQGNSA. The CDR3 loop spans 17 amino acids. V was trimmed by 5 bases and J by 2 bases, leaving 20 bases between them.